The 3 T cell receptor beta chains reported below all come from one sample, sequenced in a study of blood T cell repertoires in COVID-19. Assay used: immunoSEQ multiplex PCR; TCRdb lists only in-frame clones, some missing. The data hold 200,000 to 300,000 clones, with around 89% observed a single time. What was sequenced was PBMCs or T cells enriched from blood (not recorded which). These receptor sequences come from a woman in her thirties or forties with acute COVID-19.

Remarks on this clone: The conserved phenylalanine or tryptophan is not found at the CDR3 terminus, so this likely reflects a read error. The limits of the CDR3 on the DNA are not certain, so only TCRdb's listed CDR3 is given. The chain joins TRBV19 to TRBJ1-1; the table's D call, TRBD1, has no DNA check behind it. Per germline, CDR1 LNHDA and CDR2 SQIVND (reference sequence). The CDR3 numbers 11 amino acids, ends counted. CDR3 region: CASSTQTGWVI.

This clone was picked up one time. This chain joins TRBV6-4 and TRBJ2-3; the match to TRBD1 covers 7 bases. This CDR3 spans 15 amino acids. With V trimmed by 6 bases and J by 3 bases, 9 bases remained unmatched. Germline lookup yields CDR1 MRHNA and CDR2 SNTAGT. The CDR3 DNA follows: TGTGCCAGCAGCCATACAGGGGTCAGTACAGATACGCAGTATTTT. Translation: CASSHTGVSTDTQYF.

This clone was detected once. The V and J genes are TRBV10-1 and TRBJ2-5; D gene ambiguous. The germline V gene encodes CDR1 WNHNN and CDR2 SYGVQD (reference sequence). Trimming shortened V by 3 bases and J by 2 bases, and 10 bases separated the two germline ends. This CDR3 spans 14 amino acids. The CDR3 region has the DNA TGCGCCAGCAGTGACCCAGCGCGGCAAGAGACCCAGTACTTC. This sequence encodes CASSDPARQETQYF.